The rows below give T cell receptor beta chains drawn from one sample of a study of blood T cell repertoires in COVID-19. Repertoires were generated with immunoSEQ multiplex PCR, while TCRdb's copy carries only in-frame clones and drops some. The table includes about 280,000 clones, roughly 85% detected once. The sequenced material came from PBMCs or T cells enriched from blood (not recorded which). Receptors originate from a woman in her thirties or forties who had recovered from COVID-19. Each CDR3 is given with its conserved first and last residue. Fields, in order: clone size, D gene, V gene, J gene, CDR3 DNA, CDR3 protein. A D gene is named only where the DNA matches it firmly. A row's size may be missing; if present it is once, few, many or a size class.

clone_size: once; d_call: TRBD2; v_call: TRBV4-2; j_call: TRBJ2-1; cdr3_nt: TGTGCCAGCAGCCAGGCAAGACTAGCGGACAATGAGCAGTTCTTC; cdr3_aa: CASSQARLADNEQFF
clone_size: -; d_call: TRBD1; v_call: TRBV19; j_call: TRBJ2-7; cdr3_nt: TGTGCCAGTAGGGAGGGACAGGGGGACGAGCAGTACTTC; cdr3_aa: CASREGQGDEQYF
clone_size: -; d_call: -; v_call: TRBV2; j_call: TRBJ2-5; cdr3_nt: TGTGCCAGCAGTGTCGGTCTAGCGAGACAAGAGACCCAGTACTTC; cdr3_aa: CASSVGLARQETQYF
clone_size: -; d_call: -; v_call: TRBV9; j_call: TRBJ2-5; cdr3_nt: TGTGCCAGCAGAGGAACAGGGCTTCCAGGGGAGACCCAGTACTTC; cdr3_aa: CASRGTGLPGETQYF
clone_size: -; d_call: -; v_call: TRBV19; j_call: TRBJ2-7; cdr3_nt: TGTGCCAGCAGGGGCGGTCCCTTCTACGAGCAGTACTTC; cdr3_aa: CASRGGPFYEQYF
clone_size: -; d_call: -; v_call: TRBV7-2; j_call: TRBJ2-5; cdr3_nt: TGTGCCAGCAGCTCCGGAGGATTACAAGAGACCCAGTACTTC; cdr3_aa: CASSSGGLQETQYF
clone_size: -; d_call: -; v_call: TRBV28; j_call: TRBJ1-1; cdr3_nt: TGTGCCAGCAGTTTAAACTGGGGGGTGGTCGCTGAAGCTTTCTTT; cdr3_aa: CASSLNWGVVAEAFF
clone_size: -; d_call: -; v_call: TRBV7-2; j_call: TRBJ2-2; cdr3_nt: TGTGCCAGCAGCTTAATTGACAGAGACACCGGGGAGCTGTTTTTT; cdr3_aa: CASSLIDRDTGELFF
clone_size: few; d_call: -; v_call: TRBV30; j_call: TRBJ2-7; cdr3_nt: TGTGCCTGGACAGATTCCTACGAGCAGTACTTC; cdr3_aa: CAWTDSYEQYF
clone_size: -; d_call: -; v_call: TRBV24-1; j_call: TRBJ2-2; cdr3_nt: TGTGCCACCAGTGATGTGTCCCAGGGTGGAACCGGGGAGCTGTTTTTT; cdr3_aa: CATSDVSQGGTGELFF
clone_size: -; d_call: -; v_call: TRBV20-1; j_call: TRBJ2-2; cdr3_nt: TGCAGTGCTAGTCGGACTACGAACACCGGGGAGCTGTTTTTT; cdr3_aa: CSASRTTNTGELFF
clone_size: -; d_call: -; v_call: TRBV2; j_call: TRBJ1-5; cdr3_nt: TGTGCCAGCAGGGTTGACAGCTACAATCAGCCCCAGCATTTT; cdr3_aa: CASRVDSYNQPQHF
clone_size: -; d_call: TRBD1; v_call: TRBV30; j_call: TRBJ2-2; cdr3_nt: TGTGCCTGGAGTGTACTGGGACAGGGGAAGGGGGAGCTGTTTTTT; cdr3_aa: CAWSVLGQGKGELFF
clone_size: once; d_call: -; v_call: TRBV11-2; j_call: TRBJ1-1; cdr3_nt: TGTGCCAGCAGCTTAATCCGTACTGAAGCTTTCTTT; cdr3_aa: CASSLIRTEAFF
clone_size: once; d_call: -; v_call: TRBV2; j_call: TRBJ1-5; cdr3_nt: TGTGCCAGCACCCGGGGAGGGAGGCAGCCCCAGCATTTT; cdr3_aa: CASTRGGRQPQHF
clone_size: -; d_call: TRBD1; v_call: TRBV27; j_call: TRBJ2-7; cdr3_nt: TGTGCCAGCAGTTTACATGACAGGGCCTACGAGCAGTACTTC; cdr3_aa: CASSLHDRAYEQYF
clone_size: -; d_call: TRBD2; v_call: TRBV5-4; j_call: TRBJ2-5; cdr3_nt: TGTGCCAGCAGCTCCCTCCGACTAGCGGGTGAGACCCAGTACTTC; cdr3_aa: CASSSLRLAGETQYF
clone_size: -; d_call: -; v_call: TRBV20-1; j_call: TRBJ2-3; cdr3_nt: TGCAGTGCTGGGCTCACAGATACGCAGTATTTT; cdr3_aa: CSAGLTDTQYF
clone_size: -; d_call: -; v_call: TRBV28; j_call: TRBJ1-2; cdr3_nt: TGTGCCAGCAGTTTGCCCGGGGGGCAGAATGGCTACACCTTC; cdr3_aa: CASSLPGGQNGYTF
clone_size: -; d_call: -; v_call: TRBV13; j_call: TRBJ2-1; cdr3_nt: TGTGCCAGCAGCTTAGGACTAGCCCACAATGAGCAGTTCTTC; cdr3_aa: CASSLGLAHNEQFF
clone_size: -; d_call: -; v_call: TRBV7-3; j_call: TRBJ1-2; cdr3_nt: TGTGCCAGCAGAGCCGGGAGAGGGACGGGCTACACCTTC; cdr3_aa: CASRAGRGTGYTF
clone_size: -; d_call: -; v_call: TRBV9; j_call: TRBJ2-2; cdr3_nt: TGTGCCAGCAGCGTAGGCCCTCAAAGCGGATATTTGATGAACACCGGGGAGCTGTTTTTT; cdr3_aa: CASSVGPQSGYLMNTGELFF
clone_size: -; d_call: -; v_call: TRBV5-6; j_call: TRBJ2-5; cdr3_nt: TGTGCCAGCAGCTTGTCCGTGGGAGTGAAGACCCAGTACTTC; cdr3_aa: CASSLSVGVKTQYF
clone_size: few; d_call: -; v_call: TRBV3-1/TRBV3-2; j_call: TRBJ1-1; cdr3_nt: TGTGCCAGCAGCCAAGTTGGAGGGGTGAACACTGAAGCTTTCTTT; cdr3_aa: CASSQVGGVNTEAFF
clone_size: -; d_call: -; v_call: TRBV7-8; j_call: TRBJ1-2; cdr3_nt: TGTGCCAGCAGCGAAGGGCTGGGGAGAGGCTATGGCTACACCTTC; cdr3_aa: CASSEGLGRGYGYTF
clone_size: -; d_call: -; v_call: TRBV7-2; j_call: TRBJ1-5; cdr3_nt: TGTGCCAGCAGCTTAGTACAGGGCAGCAATCAGCCCCAGCATTTT; cdr3_aa: CASSLVQGSNQPQHF
clone_size: -; d_call: TRBD1; v_call: TRBV6-5; j_call: TRBJ1-1; cdr3_nt: TGTGCCAGCAGCTGGGACAGGGGGCGACAGGGGGGCGCTTTCTTT; cdr3_aa: CASSWDRGRQGGAFF
clone_size: -; d_call: TRBD2; v_call: TRBV14; j_call: TRBJ2-1; cdr3_nt: TGTGCCAGCAGCCAAACCTCAGCGGGAGGGTGGTTCAATGAGCAGTTCTTC; cdr3_aa: CASSQTSAGGWFNEQFF
clone_size: few; d_call: -; v_call: TRBV6-5; j_call: TRBJ2-7; cdr3_nt: TGTGCCAGCAGTTACGAAGGGGGACGGTACGAGCAGTACTTC; cdr3_aa: CASSYEGGRYEQYF
clone_size: -; d_call: -; v_call: TRBV7-3; j_call: TRBJ2-3; cdr3_nt: TGTGCCAGCAGCTTACAGGGGAACACAGATACGCAGTATTTT; cdr3_aa: CASSLQGNTDTQYF
clone_size: -; d_call: TRBD2; v_call: TRBV4-3; j_call: TRBJ2-2; cdr3_nt: TGCGCCAGCAGCCAAGATTTGACTAGCGGGAGGACCGGGACCGGGGAGCTGTTTTTT; cdr3_aa: CASSQDLTSGRTGTGELFF
clone_size: -; d_call: -; v_call: TRBV6-2/TRBV6-3; j_call: TRBJ1-5; cdr3_nt: TGTGCCAGCAGTTACTGGGCAGTTAGCAATCAGCCCCAGCATTTT; cdr3_aa: CASSYWAVSNQPQHF
clone_size: -; d_call: -; v_call: TRBV24-1; j_call: TRBJ2-1; cdr3_nt: TGTGCCACCAGTGACTATGACAGACCTACCCCGGAGCAGTTCTTC; cdr3_aa: CATSDYDRPTPEQFF
clone_size: -; d_call: TRBD1; v_call: TRBV7-2; j_call: TRBJ2-7; cdr3_nt: TGTGCCAGCAGCTTAGCTAGCCAGGGGGCAACGTACGAGCAGTACTTC; cdr3_aa: CASSLASQGATYEQYF
clone_size: once; d_call: TRBD2; v_call: TRBV7-9; j_call: TRBJ2-1; cdr3_nt: TGTGCCAGCAGCTTCCGACTAGCGGGAGCCCATGAGCAGTTCTTC; cdr3_aa: CASSFRLAGAHEQFF
clone_size: -; d_call: TRBD1; v_call: TRBV6-2/TRBV6-3; j_call: TRBJ1-5; cdr3_nt: TGTGCCAGCAGTCTGGACAGGAGAGATTATAGCAATCAGCCCCAGCATTTT; cdr3_aa: CASSLDRRDYSNQPQHF
clone_size: -; d_call: -; v_call: TRBV7-3; j_call: TRBJ2-3; cdr3_nt: TGTGCCAGCAGCTTATGGGGTAGCGGCACAGATACGCAGTATTTT; cdr3_aa: CASSLWGSGTDTQYF
clone_size: -; d_call: TRBD1; v_call: TRBV5-1; j_call: TRBJ2-6; cdr3_nt: TGCGCCAGCAGTACAGGGGGCGGTGCTGGGGCCAACGTCCTGACTTTC; cdr3_aa: CASSTGGGAGANVLTF
clone_size: -; d_call: -; v_call: TRBV6-5; j_call: TRBJ1-4; cdr3_nt: TGTGCCAGCAGTTACGGCGGAGCAACTAATGAAAAACTGTTTTTT; cdr3_aa: CASSYGGATNEKLFF
clone_size: -; d_call: TRBD1; v_call: TRBV29-1; j_call: TRBJ2-5; cdr3_nt: TGCAGCGTTTCAGACAGGGCGCAAGAGACCCAGTACTTC; cdr3_aa: CSVSDRAQETQYF
clone_size: -; d_call: -; v_call: TRBV5-4; j_call: TRBJ1-2; cdr3_nt: TGTGCCAGCAGCTTGGAGCCAGGGGTTAGGAATGGCTACACCTTC; cdr3_aa: CASSLEPGVRNGYTF
clone_size: -; d_call: -; v_call: TRBV7-2; j_call: TRBJ1-1; cdr3_nt: TGTGCCAGCAGCTTAGACGTGGCCGCCGATGAAGCTTTCTTT; cdr3_aa: CASSLDVAADEAFF
clone_size: -; d_call: -; v_call: TRBV5-1; j_call: TRBJ2-3; cdr3_nt: TGCGCCAGCGCAGGGATCGGGACAGATACGCAGTATTTT; cdr3_aa: CASAGIGTDTQYF
clone_size: -; d_call: -; v_call: TRBV7-6; j_call: TRBJ2-5; cdr3_nt: TGTGCCAGCAGCTTAGTAGGCAGCAGAGGAGGTCGAGAGACCCAGTACTTC; cdr3_aa: CASSLVGSRGGRETQYF
clone_size: few; d_call: TRBD2; v_call: TRBV3-1/TRBV3-2; j_call: TRBJ2-1; cdr3_nt: TGTGCCAGCAGCCCCGGAGCGGGGGTCTCCTACAATGAGCAGTTCTTC; cdr3_aa: CASSPGAGVSYNEQFF
clone_size: -; d_call: -; v_call: TRBV29-1; j_call: TRBJ1-4; cdr3_nt: TGCAGCGTTGGCGGGGCTCCGAGTGAAAAACTGTTTTTT; cdr3_aa: CSVGGAPSEKLFF
clone_size: -; d_call: -; v_call: TRBV19; j_call: TRBJ1-6; cdr3_nt: TGTGCCAGTCATCGGAACGACGTGGGGGAGGGTAATTCACCCCTCCACTTT; cdr3_aa: CASHRNDVGEGNSPLHF
clone_size: -; d_call: TRBD2; v_call: TRBV5-4; j_call: TRBJ2-7; cdr3_nt: TGTGCCAGCAGCCCGACTAGCGGCCCCCACGAGCAGTACTTC; cdr3_aa: CASSPTSGPHEQYF
clone_size: few; d_call: -; v_call: TRBV19; j_call: TRBJ2-7; cdr3_nt: TGTGCCAGTAGTATAGCAGGGTTAGGCTACGAGCAGTACTTC; cdr3_aa: CASSIAGLGYEQYF
clone_size: -; d_call: -; v_call: TRBV5-1; j_call: TRBJ2-5; cdr3_nt: TGCGCCAGCAGCCCCCCACTAGCAGGGGAGACCCAGTACTTC; cdr3_aa: CASSPPLAGETQYF
clone_size: -; d_call: -; v_call: TRBV12-2; j_call: TRBJ2-2; cdr3_nt: TGTGCAAGTCGCTTAAAAGTTCGGACAGGGGGAAAGTTGTTTTTT; cdr3_aa: CASRLKVRTGGKLFF
clone_size: -; d_call: TRBD1; v_call: TRBV7-2; j_call: TRBJ1-2; cdr3_nt: TGTGCCAGCAGCCCCCGCCCAGGGGGCGATTGGCATGGCTACACCTTC; cdr3_aa: CASSPRPGGDWHGYTF
clone_size: -; d_call: -; v_call: TRBV9; j_call: TRBJ2-1; cdr3_nt: TGTGCCAGCAGCGTAGCCCGGGTGCCGAGCTCCTACAATGAGCAGTTCTTC; cdr3_aa: CASSVARVPSSYNEQFF